One and the same sample provided the 27 T cell receptor beta chains below, sequenced in a study of glioma-infiltrating T cells (dated by TCRdb to 2016 to 2018). The sequencer listed for this sample is Illumina MiSeq. The iRepertoire nested amplicon-rescue multiplex PCR (arm-PCR) platform was used to amplify TCR alpha and beta CDR3 regions from RNA. TCRdb's own reprocessing of the public reads used fastp at Q25 and MiXCR and kept productive beta chains. Entries that share a CDR3 protein sequence are merged under the most common genes and DNA. The sample records 300,000 to 450,000 distinct CDR3 sequences, roughly two fifths of which are singletons. 12% of the sample is in the top ten clones. Sequencing was performed on glioma tissue, nonneoplastic brain tissue, or PBMCs (not recorded which). The receptors were gathered from a human donor with low-grade glioma or glioblastoma, undergoing nonglioma brain surgery, or in good health (not recorded which).

For this clonotype: A much bigger clone sits one base away, suggesting this may be a read error. The V gene is TRBV20-1, the J gene TRBJ2-3; D is uncertain. V was clipped by 1 base and J by 0 bases, with 5 bases between them. The CDR3 is made up of 13 amino acids. Germline-derived CDR1 and CDR2 are DFQATT and SNEGSKA (reference sequence). The CDR3: CSARALSTDTQYF. The CDR3 DNA is TGCAGTGCTAGAGCGCTTAGCACAGATACGCAGTATTTT.

The chain joins TRBV12-3 or TRBV12-4 to TRBJ2-5, with a possible D match to TRBD2 (5 bases). This CDR3 spans 14 amino acids. V lost 3 bases, J lost 5 bases, and 13 bases lay in between. CDR3 nucleotide sequence: TGTGCCAGCAGTTTTGGTGGGAGCTGTGAGACCCAGTACTTC. Its translation is CASSFGGSCETQYF.

In the case of this clonotype: A single base separates this from a much larger clone, so it may be a read error. The rearrangement joins TRBV6-6 to TRBJ2-1; TRBD1 agrees at 7 bases. The CDR3 is made up of 12 amino acids. Per the germline V gene, CDR1 is MNHNY and CDR2 is SVGAGI (reference sequence). The CDR3 sequence: CVSSAIGTAQFF. In DNA form, the CDR3 reads TGTGTCAGCAGTGCTATCGGGACAGCGCAGTTCTTC.

This clonotype was recorded at least ten times. The chain recombines TRBV28 with TRBJ1-2; D not certain. Germline CDR1 is MDHEN and CDR2 is SYDVKM. The CDR3 covers 12 residues. V lost 8 bases and J 4 bases, leaving 11 bases between the germline ends. The CDR3 is CASERSAYGYTF. The CDR3 DNA reads as TGTGCCAGCGAGAGAAGTGCCTATGGCTACACCTTC.

Concerning this clonotype: Given a much more abundant clone one base away, this may be a read error. V usage is TRBV6-1 and J usage is TRBJ1-1, with TRBD1 identical over 8 bases. CDR1 and CDR2 (germline): MNHNS, SASEGT. Trimming removed 8 bases from V and 4 bases from J; junction bases left unmatched: 9. The CDR3 contains 14 residues. CDR3 coding DNA: TGTGCCAGCGGCCGGACAGGGATCGGCACTGAAGCTTTCTTT. This encodes CASGRTGIGTEAFF.

The gene calls are TRBV7-2 and TRBJ2-5, with 9 bases aligning to TRBD1. This CDR3 is 15 amino acids long. Germline values: CDR1 SGHTA, CDR2 FQGNSA. Trimming cost V 5 bases and J 2 bases; bases outside gene matches: 6. In nucleotides, the CDR3 is TGTGCCAGCAGCCCGGACAGGGGTGGGCAAGAGACCCAGTACTTC. Translating gives CASSPDRGGQETQYF.

This clonotype turned up a few times. The chain carries TRBV20-1 and TRBJ2-7; perhaps TRBD1 as D (5 bases). Germline CDR1 DFQATT, CDR2 SNEGSKA (reference sequence). This CDR3 has 13 residues. V gave up 3 bases and J gave up 3 bases, with 12 bases separating them. This CDR3 is CSARADSYYEQYF. DNA for the CDR3: TGCAGTGCTAGGGCCGACAGCTACTACGAGCAGTACTTC.

The genes are TRBV4-2 and TRBJ2-1; the D is unclear. This CDR3 spans 16 amino acids. V was clipped by 1 base and J by 3 bases, with 13 bases between them. From germline, CDR1 is LGHNA and CDR2 YNFKEQ. The DNA of the CDR3 is TGTGCCAGCAGCCAAGCAGGAGCGACCTACTACAATGAGCAGTTCTTC. It is translated as CASSQAGATYYNEQFF.

This clonotype was seen a single time. The chain has TRBV7-6 and TRBJ2-5; D unresolved. This CDR3 spans 14 amino acids. The germline CDR1 and CDR2 sequences are SGHVS and FNYEAQ. V was clipped by 0 bases and J by 5 bases, with 10 bases between them. The CDR3 sequence: CASSLARQVETQYF. The CDR3 DNA reads as TGTGCCAGCAGCTTAGCGCGCCAGGTGGAGACCCAGTACTTC.

The chain employs TRBV2 and TRBJ2-5; 7 positions agree with TRBD2. Germline V CDR1 and CDR2: SNHLY, FYNNEI. The CDR3 length is 15 residues. J gave up 5 bases and V 6 bases, and 12 bases lay outside the gene matches. The CDR3, as DNA: TGTGCCAGCAGGGATCTAGCGGCTCATGACGAGACCCAGTACTTC. Translation gives CASRDLAAHDETQYF.

With respect to this clonotype: An end of the junction differs from the germline gene, which may be a read error. This rearrangement joins TRBV24-1 to TRBJ1-1; perhaps TRBD1 as D (5 bases). Germline loops: CDR1 KGHDR, CDR2 SFDVKD. This CDR3 is built from 14 residues. The CDR3 spells CAASGGTANTEAFF. Written as DNA, the CDR3 is TGTGCCGCCAGTGGGGGGACGGCGAACACTGAAGCTTTCTTT.

This clonotype was counted ten times or more. The chain has TRBV28 and TRBJ1-2; D not resolved. CDR1 is MDHEN, CDR2 SYDVKM, per germline. V was cut by 3 bases and J by 0 bases, with 17 bases left in between. CDR3 length: 17 residues. CDR3 nucleotides: TGTGCCAGCAGTTTCTACCTGGCCGGTCCCACTAACTATGGCTACACCTTC. Protein sequence: CASSFYLAGPTNYGYTF.

This clonotype appeared a few times. The chain is built from TRBV20-1 and TRBJ2-7; the match to TRBD2 covers 7 bases. The CDR3 totals 15 residues. J lost 1 base, V lost 6 bases, and 12 bases had no gene match. The V gene's germline CDR1 is DFQATT and CDR2 SNEGSKA (reference sequence). The CDR3 here is CSARSSGRASYEQYF. Here the CDR3 DNA reads TGCAGTGCACGATCTAGCGGAAGAGCTTCCTACGAGCAGTACTTC.

This clonotype was observed a single time. This clone may be a read error of a much larger clone one base away. The conserved phenylalanine or tryptophan normally closing the CDR3 is absent here, so this likely arose from a read error. The chain is built from TRBV27 and TRBJ2-3, with 11 bases aligning to TRBD2. The germline CDR1 and CDR2 sequences are MNHEY and SMNVEV (reference sequence). V was pared by 6 bases and J by 2 bases, with 7 bases of the junction left unmatched. This CDR3 is built from 16 residues. The CDR3 DNA reads as TGTGCCAGCAGCGCCAGACTAGCGGGATACACAGATACGCAGTATTCT. It codes for CASSARLAGYTDTQYS.

The chain is built from TRBV27 and TRBJ2-3; 9 bases match TRBD2. There are 16 residues in the CDR3. V was pared by 9 bases and J by 6 bases, with 16 bases of the junction left unmatched. The V gene's germline CDR1 is MNHEY and CDR2 SMNVEV (reference sequence). CDR3 protein: CASIPQTSGPQDTQYF. The CDR3, as DNA: TGTGCCAGTATTCCCCAGACTAGCGGCCCGCAGGATACGCAGTATTTT.

This chain uses TRBV7-6 with TRBJ2-7; no firm D call. V lost 4 bases to trimming and J lost 3 bases, with 19 bases between them. CDR1 and CDR2 from the germline V gene are SGHVS and FNYEAQ. The CDR3 consists of 16 residues. The CDR3 loop reads CASSSEVGSLRYEQYF. The CDR3 DNA follows: TGTGCCAGCAGCTCAGAAGTCGGATCCTTACGCTACGAGCAGTACTTC.

This clonotype was counted at least ten times. The V call is TRBV20-1, the J call TRBJ2-5, with TRBD2 matching 7 bases. There are 15 residues in the CDR3. With V trimmed by 5 bases and J by 3 bases, 12 bases remained unmatched. CDR1 and CDR2 (germline): DFQATT, SNEGSKA (reference sequence). The CDR3 sequence: CSAPPPSAGEETQYF. The CDR3 nucleotides are TGCAGTGCTCCACCTCCATCGGCGGGAGAAGAGACCCAGTACTTC.

Details on this clonotype: A clone one base away is much larger, so this may be a read error. The chain has TRBV28 and TRBJ2-7; 7 bases are a match to TRBD2. The CDR3 is made up of 13 amino acids. From germline, CDR1 is MDHEN and CDR2 SYDVKM. The DNA for the CDR3 is TGTGCCACCACACCCCCGGGAAGGGAGGGGCAGCACTTC. Encoded protein: CATTPPGREGQHF.

This clonotype was picked up a small number of times. The chain couples TRBV7-9 to TRBJ1-1; D gene ambiguous. CDR3 length: 12 residues. Per germline, CDR1 SEHNR and CDR2 FQNEAQ (reference sequence). V was trimmed by 5 bases and J by 5 bases, leaving 9 bases between them. CDR3 sequence: CASSPVTTEAFF. Written as DNA, the CDR3 is TGTGCCAGCAGCCCCGTAACGACTGAAGCTTTCTTT.

This clonotype was picked up many times. The chain employs TRBV20-1 and TRBJ2-7, with D tentatively TRBD2 (5 bases). Germline V CDR1 and CDR2: DFQATT, SNEGSKA (reference sequence). The CDR3 consists of 14 residues. V was clipped by 1 base and J by 3 bases, with 13 bases between them. The CDR3 DNA is TGCAGTGCTAGAGGGGTGGCCCGGGGCTACGAGCAGTACTTC. Translated, it gives CSARGVARGYEQYF.

Concerning this clonotype: This may be a read error, as it is one base from a much larger clone. CDR3: CVSERGTYNEQFF. CDR3 sequence (DNA): TGTGTCAGCGAGCGGGGCACCTACAATGAGCAGTTCTTC. The rearrangement joins TRBV6-1 to TRBJ2-1; TRBD2 matches at 7 bases. There are 13 residues in the CDR3. Looked up from germline, CDR1 is MNHNS and CDR2 is SASEGT.

As to this clonotype: This may stem from a read error, because a much larger clone lies one nucleotide away. This is likely a read error, given that the CDR3 carries no conserved phenylalanine or tryptophan at its end. The chain carries TRBV6-9 and TRBJ2-3; 9 bases agree with TRBD2. Germline trimming cut 4 bases from V and 1 base from J; bases unmatched to any gene: 3. CDR3 size: 15 residues. Germline V gene sequence: CDR1 MNHGY, CDR2 SVAAGI. The CDR3 reads CASSSWTSGTDTQYS. The CDR3 DNA sequence: TGTGCCAGCAGTTCTTGGACTAGCGGCACAGATACGCAGTATTCT.

This clonotype was picked up many times. J is TRBJ1-5 and V is TRBV6-1; D is perhaps TRBD1 (5 bases). The CDR3 consists of 12 residues. With 8 bases removed from V and 6 bases from J, the gap between germline ends came to 11 bases. Germline CDR1 and CDR2: MNHNS and SASEGT. The CDR3 protein is CASSGGGQPQHF. In DNA, the CDR3 is TGTGCCAGCTCCGGCGGGGGTCAGCCCCAGCATTTT.

The chain combines TRBV4-3 with TRBJ2-4; D remains ambiguous. Germline CDR1 is LGHNA and CDR2 is YSLEER. This CDR3 is 15 amino acids long. V shed 0 bases and J shed 6 bases, with 12 bases lying between them. The CDR3 nucleotides are TGCGCCAGCAGCCAAGACGGCAGGCTTGGAAACATTCAGTACTTC. Its translation is CASSQDGRLGNIQYF.

This clonotype was recorded a few times. This chain joins TRBV28 and TRBJ2-6; D is undetermined. Trimming shortened V by 7 bases and J by 3 bases, and 13 bases separated the two germline ends. CDR1 and CDR2 from the germline V gene are MDHEN and SYDVKM. This CDR3 has 15 residues. CDR3 in amino acids: CASKTVKGGANVLTF. CDR3 bases: TGTGCCAGCAAGACCGTGAAGGGTGGGGCCAACGTCCTGACTTTC.

Many counts were recorded for this clonotype. V and J are TRBV7-2 and TRBJ2-3; no clear D. Germline assignment: CDR1 SGHTA and CDR2 FQGNSA. This CDR3 has 18 residues. The germline V and J ends were trimmed by 1 base and 4 bases, with 21 bases remaining between them. In nucleotides, the CDR3 is TGTGCCAGCAGCTTAGGGTCCGCGCAGCTAACCGGTGCAGATACGCAGTATTTT. Translating gives CASSLGSAQLTGADTQYF. Combining the CDR3 with reference TRBV7-2 and TRBJ2-3 gives the whole variable domain GAGVSQSPSNKVTEKGKDVELRCDPISGHTALYWYRQSLGQGLEFLIYFQGNSAPDKSGLPSDRFSAERTGGSVSTLTIQRTQQEDSAVYLCASSLGSAQLTGADTQYFGPGTRLTVL.

This clonotype was counted ten times or more. The chain carries TRBV6-1 and TRBJ2-1, with TRBD1 as a possible D gene (5 bases). The CDR3 sequence is 14 residues long. The V gene lost 6 bases and the J gene lost 7 bases, with 16 bases spanning the gap. Germline CDR1 is MNHNS and CDR2 is SASEGT. The CDR3, as DNA: TGTGCCAGCAGACGCGGCCAGGGTGGTAATGAGCAGTTCTTC. Its translation is CASRRGQGGNEQFF.